The 4 T cell receptor beta chains in this list originate from one sample, sequenced in a study of blood T cell repertoires in COVID-19. Clones were read by immunoSEQ multiplex PCR, and TCRdb kept only the in-frame ones, dropping some. The table records 13,000 to 15,000 clones, about 83% of them present only once. Input material: peripheral blood. The receptors originated from a man in his forties or fifties with active COVID-19.

This chain links TRBV5-1 with TRBJ2-7; D call uncertain. The CDR3 totals 13 residues. Germline lookup yields CDR1 SGHRS and CDR2 YFSETQ. V lost 0 bases, J lost 2 bases, and 6 bases lay in between. CDR3 in amino acids: CASSLDITYEQYF. CDR3 nucleotide sequence: TGCGCCAGCAGCTTGGACATAACCTACGAGCAGTACTTC.

The J gene is TRBJ2-7, the V gene TRBV19; no clear D gene. CDR1 and CDR2 from the germline V gene are LNHDA and SQIVND (reference sequence). This CDR3 contains 15 residues. Trimming removed 1 base from V and 3 bases from J, with 13 bases in between. For the CDR3, the DNA is TGTGCCAGTAGTATAGCTGTCAGCAGGCACTACGAGCAGTACTTC. The encoded protein is CASSIAVSRHYEQYF.

The rearrangement links TRBV7-9 to TRBJ2-3; D remains unclear. The CDR3 sequence is 13 residues long. Trimming left V 1 base short and J 8 bases short, with 10 bases between. Germline lookup yields CDR1 SEHNR and CDR2 FQNEAQ (reference sequence). This chain's CDR3 is CASSLVGSGTQYF. The CDR3 region has the DNA TGTGCCAGCAGCTTAGTCGGGTCGGGTACGCAGTATTTT.

This rearrangement joins TRBV27 to TRBJ2-7; 10 bases are a match to TRBD1. This CDR3 comprises 15 residues. Per germline, CDR1 MNHEY and CDR2 SMNVEV (reference sequence). V gave up 2 bases and J gave up 4 bases; unmatched junction bases: 5. CDR3: CASSLQEGQGYEQYF. The CDR3 DNA reads as TGTGCCAGCAGTTTACAAGAGGGACAGGGGTACGAGCAGTACTTC.